The 17 T cell receptor beta chains in this list originate from one sample, sequenced in a study of vaccination effects on CD4 cells after COVID-19. No antigen is known for these receptors. In the ViraFEST assay, antigen-specific CD4+ clonotypes were identified by expansion after peptide-pool stimulation. Cells that had been cultured for 10 days were the source of isolated CD4+ T cells. Participants got two doses of BNT162b2 or mRNA-1273 vaccine. Generated by immunoSEQ multiplex PCR, the TCRdb table keeps only in-frame clones and is missing some. The data show around 30,000 clones, about 66% seen once. The input for sequencing was CD4+ T cells from PBMCs cultured with SARS-CoV-2 spike peptides, taken after COVID-19 vaccination. These receptors all stem from a human donor who received a COVID-19 vaccine.

The rearrangement joins TRBV7-8 to TRBJ1-1, with 7 bases identical to TRBD1. The germline gives CDR1 SGHVS, CDR2 FQNEAQ. This CDR3 spans 16 amino acids. V gave up 3 bases and J gave up 5 bases; unmatched junction bases: 12. CDR3 bases: TGTGCCAGCAGCTTGATGACAAACAGGGGATATACTGAAGCTTTCTTT. This gives the protein CASSLMTNRGYTEAFF.

In its sample, this clone was seen a few times. The gene calls are TRBV5-6 and TRBJ1-2; D is ambiguous. Trimming took off 1 base at V and 5 bases at J, with 6 bases between the two ends. Germline assignment: CDR1 SGHDT and CDR2 YYEEEE. There are 12 residues in the CDR3. The CDR3 protein is CASSLFSYGYTF. The CDR3 DNA sequence: TGTGCCAGCAGCTTGTTTTCATATGGCTACACCTTC.

The chain is built from TRBV6-4 and TRBJ2-3; maybe TRBD1 (6 bases). V was trimmed by 4 bases and J by 5 bases, leaving 16 bases between them. CDR1 MRHNA and CDR2 SNTAGT come from the germline V gene. The CDR3 contains 15 residues. CDR3 residues: CASSGPTRGIDTQYF. Written as DNA, the CDR3 is TGTGCCAGCAGTGGCCCGACCAGGGGAATAGATACGCAGTATTTT.

This sequence joins TRBV29-1 and TRBJ1-1; D perhaps matches TRBD1 (5 bases). The ends were cut back, 6 bases at V and 1 base at J, with 15 bases in the middle. The germline CDR1 and CDR2 sequences are SQVTM and ANQGSEA. The CDR3 covers 14 residues. CDR3 in amino acids: CSVLMGTGNTEAFF. DNA for the CDR3: TGCAGCGTCCTGATGGGGACCGGGAACACTGAAGCTTTCTTT.

V usage is TRBV3-1 (or the pseudogene TRBV3-2) and J usage is TRBJ2-3, with 9 bases identical to TRBD2. Germline-derived CDR1 and CDR2 are LGHDT and YNNKEL (reference sequence). With V trimmed by 1 base and J by 2 bases, 4 bases remained unmatched. This CDR3 is 16 amino acids long. The CDR3 nucleotides read TGTGCCAGCAGCCAAGGACTAGCGGATTTCACAGATACGCAGTATTTT. Its protein is CASSQGLADFTDTQYF.

The chain's CDR3 is CASSESLAQETQYF. CDR3 sequence (DNA): TGCGCCAGCAGTGAGAGCCTAGCACAAGAGACCCAGTACTTC. This chain connects TRBV10-2 to TRBJ2-5; maybe TRBD2 (5 bases). Trimming left V 2 bases short and J 2 bases short, with 9 bases between. The length of the CDR3 is 14 residues. The germline V gene encodes CDR1 WSHSY and CDR2 SAAADI.

This chain joins TRBV10-3 and TRBJ2-5; 15 nucleotides align to TRBD2. V lost 4 bases, J lost 3 bases, and 3 bases stayed unmatched. The germline V gene has CDR1 ENHRY and CDR2 SYGVKD. This CDR3 contains 16 residues. DNA of the CDR3: TGTGCCATCAGTGGGACTAGCGGGAGGGCAAAAGAGACCCAGTACTTC. It specifies CAISGTSGRAKETQYF.

This clone occurred a few times. V usage is TRBV6-5 and J usage is TRBJ2-7; weak D call: TRBD1 (6 bases). The V end lost 6 bases, the J end lost 1 base, and 10 bases lay between the germline ends. This CDR3 has 13 residues. Germline V gene lookup returns CDR1 MNHEY and CDR2 SVGAGI. Here the CDR3 DNA reads TGTGCCAGCAGGAAAGGACAGTCCTACGAGCAGTACTTC. Translation gives CASRKGQSYEQYF.

The count of this clone is one. The chain couples TRBV27 to TRBJ1-1, with TRBD1 as a possible D gene (5 bases). This CDR3 has 14 amino acids. Trimming removed 2 bases from V and 1 base from J, with 8 bases in between. In germline, CDR1 is MNHEY, CDR2 SMNVEV (reference sequence). The chain's CDR3 is CASSLGGGNTEAFF. In nucleotides, the CDR3 is TGTGCCAGCAGTTTAGGGGGTGGGAACACTGAAGCTTTCTTT.

This chain joins TRBV6-5 and TRBJ2-1, with TRBD1 matching 8 bases. Trimming at V came to 5 bases and at J to 7 bases, leaving 10 bases not matched to a gene. The CDR3 spans 15 residues. Germline V gene data show CDR1 as MNHEY and CDR2 as SVGAGI. CDR3 sequence (DNA): TGTGCCAGCAGTCTGGGGCAGGGGGCGTTTAATGAGCAGTTCTTC. It yields the protein CASSLGQGAFNEQFF.

The chain employs TRBV5-8 and TRBJ2-7; 7 nucleotides agree with TRBD2. The CDR3 contains 14 residues. Trimming removed 0 bases from V and 6 bases from J; junction bases left unmatched: 6. Germline V CDR1 and CDR2: SGHTS, YDEGEE. The CDR3 region has the DNA TGTGCCAGCAGCTTGGGGCAGCGGGGCGGCGAGCAGTACTTC. The encoded protein is CASSLGQRGGEQYF.

This rearrangement joins TRBV7-8 to TRBJ2-1; tentatively, D is TRBD2 (5 bases). Looked up from germline, CDR1 is SGHVS and CDR2 is FQNEAQ. Deletions cut 5 bases from V and 5 bases from J, with 16 bases between. The CDR3 covers 15 residues. The CDR3 loop is CASSAPRRQDNEQFF. The CDR3 bases are TGTGCCAGCAGCGCTCCTAGGAGGCAAGACAATGAGCAGTTCTTC. The variable domain in full, with the rest retrieved from reference TRBV7-8 and TRBJ2-1, is GAGVSQSPRYKVAKRGQDVALRCDPISGHVSLFWYQQALGQGPEFLTYFQNEAQLDKSGLPSDRFFAERPEGSVSTLKIQRTQQEDSAVYLCASSAPRRQDNEQFFGPGTRLTVL.

V is TRBV3-1 (or the pseudogene TRBV3-2) and J is TRBJ2-3; D tentatively fits TRBD1 or TRBD2 (5 bases each). This CDR3 is 13 amino acids long. The V end lost 1 base, the J end lost 6 bases, and 8 bases lay between the germline ends. Germline V CDR1 and CDR2: LGHDT, YNNKEL (reference sequence). The CDR3 sequence: CASSQGGSDTQYF. The CDR3 DNA sequence: TGTGCCAGCAGCCAAGGGGGGTCTGATACGCAGTATTTT.

CDR3 nucleotide sequence: TGTGCCAGTAGTCTCGTTGCAACTAATGAAAAACTGTTTTTT. It is translated as CASSLVATNEKLFF. The chain links TRBV19 to TRBJ1-4; no reliable D call. CDR3 length equals 14 residues. The germline V gene encodes CDR1 LNHDA and CDR2 SQIVND (reference sequence). V was pared by 5 bases and J by 0 bases, with 7 bases between.

This clone was seen a few times. The rearrangement uses TRBV7-2 and TRBJ1-5; D remains ambiguous. The germline V gene encodes CDR1 SGHTA and CDR2 FQGNSA. This CDR3 comprises 12 residues. Trimming took 4 bases from V and 3 from J, leaving 4 bases between them. The CDR3 loop reads CASSYNNQPQHF. The CDR3 DNA reads as TGTGCCAGCAGCTACAACAATCAGCCCCAGCATTTT.

V gene TRBV5-1 combines with J gene TRBJ1-2, with D unresolved. Trimming shortened V by 2 bases and J by 3 bases, and 14 bases separated the two germline ends. Germline CDR1 and CDR2: SGHRS and YFSETQ. CDR3 length equals 15 residues. The CDR3: CASSLTARFDYGYTF. Written as DNA, the CDR3 is TGCGCCAGCAGCTTAACGGCGCGCTTTGACTATGGCTACACCTTC.

This chain connects TRBV6-5 to TRBJ2-2, with 10 positions matching TRBD1. CDR1 and CDR2 (germline): MNHEY, SVGAGI. Trimming removed 6 bases from V and 6 bases from J; junction bases left unmatched: 4. The CDR3 covers 14 residues. CDR3 amino acids: CASRRQGASGELFF. In DNA, the CDR3 is TGTGCCAGCAGGAGACAGGGGGCTTCCGGGGAGCTGTTTTTT.